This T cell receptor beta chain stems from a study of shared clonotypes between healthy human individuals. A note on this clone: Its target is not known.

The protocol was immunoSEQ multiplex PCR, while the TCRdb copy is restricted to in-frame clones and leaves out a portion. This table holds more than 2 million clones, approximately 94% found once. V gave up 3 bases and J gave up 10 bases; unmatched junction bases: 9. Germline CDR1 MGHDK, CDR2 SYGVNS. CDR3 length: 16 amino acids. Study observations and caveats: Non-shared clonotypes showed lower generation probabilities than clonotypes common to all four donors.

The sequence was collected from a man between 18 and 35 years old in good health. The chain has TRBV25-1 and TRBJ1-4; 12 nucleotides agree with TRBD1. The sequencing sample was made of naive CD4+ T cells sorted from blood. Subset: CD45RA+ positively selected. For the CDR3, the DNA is TGTGCCAGCAGTGAGCCGGGACAGGGGGCGGGAGGAAAACTGTTTTTT. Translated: CASSEPGQGAGGKLFF.